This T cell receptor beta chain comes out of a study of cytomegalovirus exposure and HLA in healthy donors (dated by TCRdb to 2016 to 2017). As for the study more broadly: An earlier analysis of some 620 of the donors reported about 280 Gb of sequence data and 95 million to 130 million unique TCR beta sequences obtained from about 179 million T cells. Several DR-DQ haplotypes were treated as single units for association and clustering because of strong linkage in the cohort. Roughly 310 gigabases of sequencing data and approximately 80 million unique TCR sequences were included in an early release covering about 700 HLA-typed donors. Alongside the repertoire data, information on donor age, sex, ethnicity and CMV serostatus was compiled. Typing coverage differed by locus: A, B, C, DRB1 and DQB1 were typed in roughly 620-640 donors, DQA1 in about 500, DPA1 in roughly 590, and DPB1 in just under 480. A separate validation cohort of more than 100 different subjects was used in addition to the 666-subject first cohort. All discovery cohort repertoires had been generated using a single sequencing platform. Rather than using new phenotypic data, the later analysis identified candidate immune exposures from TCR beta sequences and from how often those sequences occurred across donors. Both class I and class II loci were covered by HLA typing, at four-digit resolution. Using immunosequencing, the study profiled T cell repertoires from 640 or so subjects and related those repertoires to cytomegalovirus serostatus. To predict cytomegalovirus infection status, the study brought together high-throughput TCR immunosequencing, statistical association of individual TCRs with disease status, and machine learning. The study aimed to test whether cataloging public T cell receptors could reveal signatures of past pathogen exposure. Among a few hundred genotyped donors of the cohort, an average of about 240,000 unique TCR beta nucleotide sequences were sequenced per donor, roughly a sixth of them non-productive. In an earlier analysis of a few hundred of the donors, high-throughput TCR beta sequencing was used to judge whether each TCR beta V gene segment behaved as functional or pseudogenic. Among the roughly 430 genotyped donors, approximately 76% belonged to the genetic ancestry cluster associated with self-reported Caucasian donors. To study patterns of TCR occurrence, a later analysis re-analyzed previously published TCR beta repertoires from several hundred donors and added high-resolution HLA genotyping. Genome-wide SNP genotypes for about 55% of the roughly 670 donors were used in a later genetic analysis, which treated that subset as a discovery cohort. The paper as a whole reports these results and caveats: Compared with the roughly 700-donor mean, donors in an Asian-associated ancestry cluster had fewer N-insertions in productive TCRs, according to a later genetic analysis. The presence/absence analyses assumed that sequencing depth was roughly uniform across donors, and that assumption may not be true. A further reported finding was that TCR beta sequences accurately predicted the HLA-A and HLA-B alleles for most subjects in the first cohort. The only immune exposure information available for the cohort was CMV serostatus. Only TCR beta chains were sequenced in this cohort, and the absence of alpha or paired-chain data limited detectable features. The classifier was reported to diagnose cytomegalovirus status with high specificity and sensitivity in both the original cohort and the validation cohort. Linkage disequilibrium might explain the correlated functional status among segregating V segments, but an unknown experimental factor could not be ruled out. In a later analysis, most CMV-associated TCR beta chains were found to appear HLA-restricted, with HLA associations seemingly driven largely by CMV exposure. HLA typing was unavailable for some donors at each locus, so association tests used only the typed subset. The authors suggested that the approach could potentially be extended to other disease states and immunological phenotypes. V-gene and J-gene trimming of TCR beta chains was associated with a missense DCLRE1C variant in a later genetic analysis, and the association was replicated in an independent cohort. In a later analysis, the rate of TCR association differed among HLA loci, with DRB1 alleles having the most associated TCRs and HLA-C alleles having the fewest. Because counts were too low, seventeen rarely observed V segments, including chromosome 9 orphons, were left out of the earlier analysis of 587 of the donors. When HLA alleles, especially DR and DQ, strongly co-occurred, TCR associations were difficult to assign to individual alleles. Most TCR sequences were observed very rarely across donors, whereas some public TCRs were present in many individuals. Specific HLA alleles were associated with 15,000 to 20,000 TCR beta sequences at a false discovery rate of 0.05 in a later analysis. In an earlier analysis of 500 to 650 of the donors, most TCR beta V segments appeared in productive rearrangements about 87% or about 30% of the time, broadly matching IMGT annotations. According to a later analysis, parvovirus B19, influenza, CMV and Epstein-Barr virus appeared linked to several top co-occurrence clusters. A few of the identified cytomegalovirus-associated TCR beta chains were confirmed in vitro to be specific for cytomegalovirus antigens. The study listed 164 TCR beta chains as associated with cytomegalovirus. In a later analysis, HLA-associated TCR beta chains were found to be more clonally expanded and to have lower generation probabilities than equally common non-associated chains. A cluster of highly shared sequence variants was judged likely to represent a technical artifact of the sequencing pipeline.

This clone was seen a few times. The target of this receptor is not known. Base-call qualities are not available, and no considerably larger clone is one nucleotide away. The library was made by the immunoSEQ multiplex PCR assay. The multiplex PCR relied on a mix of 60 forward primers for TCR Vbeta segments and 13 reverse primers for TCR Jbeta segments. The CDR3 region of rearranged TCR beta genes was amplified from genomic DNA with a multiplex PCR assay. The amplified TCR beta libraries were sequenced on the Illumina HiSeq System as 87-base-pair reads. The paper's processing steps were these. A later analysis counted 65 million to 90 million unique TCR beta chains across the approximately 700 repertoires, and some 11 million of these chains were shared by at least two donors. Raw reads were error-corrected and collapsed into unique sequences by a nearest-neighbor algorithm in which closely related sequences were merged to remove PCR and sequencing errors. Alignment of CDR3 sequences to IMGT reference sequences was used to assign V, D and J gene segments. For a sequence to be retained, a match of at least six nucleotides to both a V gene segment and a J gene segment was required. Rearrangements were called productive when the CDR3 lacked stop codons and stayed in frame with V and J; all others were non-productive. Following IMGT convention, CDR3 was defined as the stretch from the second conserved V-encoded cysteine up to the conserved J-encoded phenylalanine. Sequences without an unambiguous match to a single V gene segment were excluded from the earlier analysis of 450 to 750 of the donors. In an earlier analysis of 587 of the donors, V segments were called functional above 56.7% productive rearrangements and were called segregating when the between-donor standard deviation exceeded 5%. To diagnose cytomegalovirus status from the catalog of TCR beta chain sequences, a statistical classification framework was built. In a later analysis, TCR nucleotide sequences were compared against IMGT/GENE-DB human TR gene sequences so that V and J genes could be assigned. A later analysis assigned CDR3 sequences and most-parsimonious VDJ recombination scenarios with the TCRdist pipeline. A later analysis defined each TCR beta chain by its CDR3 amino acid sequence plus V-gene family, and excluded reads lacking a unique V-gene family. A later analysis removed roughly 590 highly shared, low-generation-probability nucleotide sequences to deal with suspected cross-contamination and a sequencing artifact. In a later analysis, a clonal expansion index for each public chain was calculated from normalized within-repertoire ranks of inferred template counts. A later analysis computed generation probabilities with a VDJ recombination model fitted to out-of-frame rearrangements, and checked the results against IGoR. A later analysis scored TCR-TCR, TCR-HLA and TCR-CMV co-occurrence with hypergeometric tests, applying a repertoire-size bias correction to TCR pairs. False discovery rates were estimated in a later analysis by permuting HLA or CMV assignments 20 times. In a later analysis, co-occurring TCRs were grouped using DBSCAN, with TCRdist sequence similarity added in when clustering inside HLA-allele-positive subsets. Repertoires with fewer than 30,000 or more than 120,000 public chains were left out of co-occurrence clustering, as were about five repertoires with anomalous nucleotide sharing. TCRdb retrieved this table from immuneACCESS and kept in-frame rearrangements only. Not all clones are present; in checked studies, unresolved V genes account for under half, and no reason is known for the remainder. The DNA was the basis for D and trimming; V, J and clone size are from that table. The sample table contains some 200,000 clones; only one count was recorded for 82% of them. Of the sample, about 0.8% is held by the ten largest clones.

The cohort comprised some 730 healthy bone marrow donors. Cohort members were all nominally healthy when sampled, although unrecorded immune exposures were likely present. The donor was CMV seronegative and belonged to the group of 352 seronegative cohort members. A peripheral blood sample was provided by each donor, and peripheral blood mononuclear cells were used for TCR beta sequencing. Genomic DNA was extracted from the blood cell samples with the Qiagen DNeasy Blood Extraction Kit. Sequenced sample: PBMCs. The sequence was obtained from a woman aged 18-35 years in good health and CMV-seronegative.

The DNA sequence reads TGTGCTAGTGGTTTGGTACAGGGTGAAAAACTGTTTTTT. The resulting protein is CASGLVQGEKLFF. Recombination connected TRBV12-5 to TRBJ1-4; perhaps TRBD1 is the D gene, with 6 bases matching. V was cut back by 0 bases and J by 7 bases, leaving a gap of 6 bases between them. The CDR3 holds 13 amino acids from the cysteine to the phenylalanine. CDR3 DNA is the only sequence kept; it has 39 bases, read in frame from the first base. The germline V gene specifies LGHNT as CDR1 and FRNRAP as CDR2.